This T cell receptor (beta chain) was sequenced for a study of blood T cells in healthy people across ages. The wider study: Per every two T cells, about one barcoded beta molecule was captured by template switching.

Concerning this clonotype itself: The antigen is undetermined.

The second PCR ran about 6 to 11 cycles with a sample-barcoded 5' primer and J-beta primers. TCRdb fed the 5' RACE reads into MiXCR, producing one record per CDR3 protein. Of nearly 800,000 distinct CDR3 sequences listed, 20% to 25% are singletons. With 7 bases removed from V and 4 bases from J, the gap between germline ends came to 11 bases. Per germline, CDR1 MDHEN and CDR2 SYDVKM. There are 13 residues in the CDR3. Study-wide findings and caveats: Estimates of diversity drawn from one million T cells were considered underestimates.

The sample was also reused in another study, on T cells of mothers and their children. That source reports: The authors identified no persistent microchimeric T cell clones.

The receptor comes from a boy younger than 18 in good health. What was sequenced was blood. V gene TRBV28 combines with J gene TRBJ2-1, with D unresolved. CDR3 in amino acids: CASIEDGYNEQFF. DNA of the CDR3: TGTGCCAGCATCGAGGACGGGTACAATGAGCAGTTCTTC.